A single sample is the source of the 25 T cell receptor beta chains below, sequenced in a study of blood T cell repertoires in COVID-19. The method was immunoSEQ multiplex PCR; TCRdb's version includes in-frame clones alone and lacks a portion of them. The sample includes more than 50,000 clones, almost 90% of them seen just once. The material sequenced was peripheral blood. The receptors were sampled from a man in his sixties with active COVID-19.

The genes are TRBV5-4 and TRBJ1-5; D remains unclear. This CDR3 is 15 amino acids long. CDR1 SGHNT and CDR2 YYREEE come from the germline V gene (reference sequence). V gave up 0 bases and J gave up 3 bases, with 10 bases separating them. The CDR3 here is CASSLAGGNNQPQHF. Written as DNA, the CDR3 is TGTGCCAGCAGCTTGGCCGGCGGAAACAATCAGCCCCAGCATTTT.

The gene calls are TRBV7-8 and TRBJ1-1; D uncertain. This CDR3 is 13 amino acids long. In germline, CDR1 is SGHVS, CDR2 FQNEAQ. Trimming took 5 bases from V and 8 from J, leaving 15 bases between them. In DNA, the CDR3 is TGTGCCAGCAGCGTGACAACGAATTTAGAAGCTTTCTTT. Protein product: CASSVTTNLEAFF.

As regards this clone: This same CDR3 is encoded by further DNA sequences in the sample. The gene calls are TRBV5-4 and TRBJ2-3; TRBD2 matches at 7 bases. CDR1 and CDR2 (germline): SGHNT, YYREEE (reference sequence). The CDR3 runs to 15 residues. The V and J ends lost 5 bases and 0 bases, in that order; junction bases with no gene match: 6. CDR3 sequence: CASRDQRGSTDTQYF. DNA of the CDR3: TGTGCCAGCAGAGACCAGCGGGGAAGCACAGATACGCAGTATTTT. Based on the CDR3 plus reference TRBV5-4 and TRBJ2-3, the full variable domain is ETGVTQSPTHLIKTRGQQVTLRCSSQSGHNTVSWYQQALGQGPQFIFQYYREEENGRGNFPPRFSGLQFPNYSSELNVNALELDDSALYLCASRDQRGSTDTQYFGPGTRLTVL.

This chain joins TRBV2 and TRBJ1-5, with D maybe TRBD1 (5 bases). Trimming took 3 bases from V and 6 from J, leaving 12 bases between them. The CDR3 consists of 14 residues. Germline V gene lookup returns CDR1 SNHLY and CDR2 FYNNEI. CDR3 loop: CASSDEGAFQPQHF. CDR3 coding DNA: TGTGCCAGCAGTGATGAAGGGGCATTTCAGCCCCAGCATTTT.

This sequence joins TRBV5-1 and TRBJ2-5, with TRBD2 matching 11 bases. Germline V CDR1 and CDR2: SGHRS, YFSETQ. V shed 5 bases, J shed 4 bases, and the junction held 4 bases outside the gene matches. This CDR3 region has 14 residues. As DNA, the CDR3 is TGCGCCAGCAGGACTAGCGGGATTCCAGAGACCCAGTACTTC. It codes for CASRTSGIPETQYF.

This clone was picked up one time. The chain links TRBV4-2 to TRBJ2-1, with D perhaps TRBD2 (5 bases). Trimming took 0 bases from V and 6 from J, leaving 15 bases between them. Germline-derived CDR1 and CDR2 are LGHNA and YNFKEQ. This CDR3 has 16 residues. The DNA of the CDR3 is TGTGCCAGCAGCCAAGATACCGCGACTAAGGGCAATGAGCAGTTCTTC. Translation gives CASSQDTATKGNEQFF.

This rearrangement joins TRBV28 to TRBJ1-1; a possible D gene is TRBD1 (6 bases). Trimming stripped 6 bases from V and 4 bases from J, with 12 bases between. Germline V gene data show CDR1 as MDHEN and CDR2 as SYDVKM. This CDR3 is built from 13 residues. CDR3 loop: CASSRYRATEAFF. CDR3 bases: TGTGCCAGCAGCCGCTACAGGGCCACTGAAGCTTTCTTT. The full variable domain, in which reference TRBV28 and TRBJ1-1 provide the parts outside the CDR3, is DVKVTQSSRYLVKRTGEKVFLECVQDMDHENMFWYRQDPGLGLRLIYFSYDVKMKEKGDIPEGYSVSREKKERFSLILESASTNQTSMYLCASSRYRATEAFFGQGTRLTVV.

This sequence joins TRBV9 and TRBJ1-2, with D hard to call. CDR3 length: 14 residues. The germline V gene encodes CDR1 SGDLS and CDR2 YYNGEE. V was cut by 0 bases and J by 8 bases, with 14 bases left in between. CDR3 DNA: TGTGCCAGCAGCGTAGCAAGAGGTCTTGCAGGCTACACCTTC. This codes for CASSVARGLAGYTF.

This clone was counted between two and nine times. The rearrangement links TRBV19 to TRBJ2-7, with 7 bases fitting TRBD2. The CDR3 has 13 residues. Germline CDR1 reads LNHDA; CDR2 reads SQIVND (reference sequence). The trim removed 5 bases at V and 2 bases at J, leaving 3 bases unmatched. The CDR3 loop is CASSPGGPYEQYF. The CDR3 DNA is TGTGCCAGTAGTCCGGGGGGACCCTACGAGCAGTACTTC.

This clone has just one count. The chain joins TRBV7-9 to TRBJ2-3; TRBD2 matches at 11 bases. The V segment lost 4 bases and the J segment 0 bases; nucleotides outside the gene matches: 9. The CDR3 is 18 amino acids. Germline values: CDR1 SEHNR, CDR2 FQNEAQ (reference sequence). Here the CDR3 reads CASSSPGLADLSTDTQYF. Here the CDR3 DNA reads TGTGCCAGCAGCTCGCCGGGACTAGCGGACCTAAGCACAGATACGCAGTATTTT.

CDR3 coding DNA: TGTGCCAGCTCACCGGACGGGATCGATGAGCAGTTCTTC. It specifies CASSPDGIDEQFF. The chain has TRBV18 and TRBJ2-1, with D possibly TRBD2 on 5 matching bases. Per the germline V gene, CDR1 is KGHSH and CDR2 is LQKENI. V dropped 3 bases and J dropped 8 bases, with 11 bases sitting between them. The CDR3 spans 13 residues.

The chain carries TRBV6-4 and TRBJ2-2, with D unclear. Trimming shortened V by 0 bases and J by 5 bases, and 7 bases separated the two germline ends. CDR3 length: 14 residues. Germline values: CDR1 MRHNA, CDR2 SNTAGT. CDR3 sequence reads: CASSDSAATGELFF. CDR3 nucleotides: TGTGCCAGCAGTGACTCGGCAGCGACCGGGGAGCTGTTTTTT.

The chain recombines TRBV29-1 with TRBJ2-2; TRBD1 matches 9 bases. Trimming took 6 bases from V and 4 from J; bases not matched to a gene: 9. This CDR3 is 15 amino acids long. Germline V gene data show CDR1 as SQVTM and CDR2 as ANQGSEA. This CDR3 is CSVARGQGSTGELFF. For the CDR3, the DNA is TGCAGCGTCGCCCGGGGACAGGGTAGCACCGGGGAGCTGTTTTTT.

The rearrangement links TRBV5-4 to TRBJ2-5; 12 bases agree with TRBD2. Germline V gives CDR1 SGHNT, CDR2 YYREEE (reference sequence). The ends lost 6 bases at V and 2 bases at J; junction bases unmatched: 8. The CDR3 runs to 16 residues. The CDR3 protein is CASTSPLAGGQETQYF. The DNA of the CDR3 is TGTGCCAGCACCAGCCCGCTAGCGGGGGGGCAAGAGACCCAGTACTTC.

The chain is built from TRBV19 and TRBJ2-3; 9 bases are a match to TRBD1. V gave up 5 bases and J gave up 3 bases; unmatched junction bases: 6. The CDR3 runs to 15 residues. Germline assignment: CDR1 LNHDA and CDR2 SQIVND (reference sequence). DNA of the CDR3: TGTGCCAGTAGTCTTGGGACAGGGAATACAGATACGCAGTATTTT. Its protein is CASSLGTGNTDTQYF.

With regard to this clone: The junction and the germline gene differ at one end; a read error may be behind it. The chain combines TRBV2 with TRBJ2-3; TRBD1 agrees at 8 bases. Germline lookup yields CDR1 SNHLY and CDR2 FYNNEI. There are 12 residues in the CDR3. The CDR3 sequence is CASSVTKLQGDF. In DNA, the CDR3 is TGTGCCAGCAGTGTCACAAAATTACAGGGGGATTTT.

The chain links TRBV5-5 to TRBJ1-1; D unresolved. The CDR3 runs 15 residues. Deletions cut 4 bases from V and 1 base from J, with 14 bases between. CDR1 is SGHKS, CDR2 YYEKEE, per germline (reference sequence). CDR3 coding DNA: TGTGCCAGCAGCCAGACGAGGGTGGGGAACACTGAAGCTTTCTTT. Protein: CASSQTRVGNTEAFF. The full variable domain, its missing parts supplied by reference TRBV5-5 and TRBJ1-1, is DAGVTQSPTHLIKTRGQQVTLRCSPISGHKSVSWYQQVLGQGPQFIFQYYEKEERGRGNFPDRFSARQFPNYSSELNVNALLLGDSALYLCASSQTRVGNTEAFFGQGTRLTVV.

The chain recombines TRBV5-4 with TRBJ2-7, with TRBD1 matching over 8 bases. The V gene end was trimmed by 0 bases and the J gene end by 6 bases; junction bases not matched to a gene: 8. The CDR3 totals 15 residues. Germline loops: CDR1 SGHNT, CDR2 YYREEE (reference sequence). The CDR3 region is CASSLGGQGASEQYF. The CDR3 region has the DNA TGTGCCAGCAGCTTGGGGGGGCAGGGGGCCAGCGAGCAGTACTTC.

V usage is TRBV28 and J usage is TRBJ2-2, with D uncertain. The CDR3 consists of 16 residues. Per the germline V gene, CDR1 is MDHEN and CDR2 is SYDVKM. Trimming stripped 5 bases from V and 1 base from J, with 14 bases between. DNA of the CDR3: TGTGCCAGCAGTATACCTCGGTCAGGGAACACCGGGGAGCTGTTTTTT. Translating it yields CASSIPRSGNTGELFF.

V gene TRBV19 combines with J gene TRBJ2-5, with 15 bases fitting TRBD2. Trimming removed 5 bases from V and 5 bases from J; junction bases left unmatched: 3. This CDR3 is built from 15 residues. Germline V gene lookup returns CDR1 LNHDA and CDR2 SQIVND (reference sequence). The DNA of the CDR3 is TGTGCCAGTAGTCCTGGACTAGCGGGAGGGGAGACCCAGTACTTC. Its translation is CASSPGLAGGETQYF.

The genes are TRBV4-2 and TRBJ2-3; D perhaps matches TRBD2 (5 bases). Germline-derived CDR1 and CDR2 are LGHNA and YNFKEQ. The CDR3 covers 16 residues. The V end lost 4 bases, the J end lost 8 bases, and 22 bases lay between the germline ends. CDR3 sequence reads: CASSPSQATSGITQYF. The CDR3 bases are TGTGCCAGCAGCCCCTCCCAGGCGACGTCCGGGATTACGCAGTATTTT.

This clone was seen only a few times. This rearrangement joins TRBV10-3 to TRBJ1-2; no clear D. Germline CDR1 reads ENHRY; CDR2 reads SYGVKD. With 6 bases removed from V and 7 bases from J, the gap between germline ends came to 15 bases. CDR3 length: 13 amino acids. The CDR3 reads CAISEIGFAGYTF. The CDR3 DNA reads TGTGCCATCAGCGAGATCGGGTTTGCTGGCTACACCTTC.

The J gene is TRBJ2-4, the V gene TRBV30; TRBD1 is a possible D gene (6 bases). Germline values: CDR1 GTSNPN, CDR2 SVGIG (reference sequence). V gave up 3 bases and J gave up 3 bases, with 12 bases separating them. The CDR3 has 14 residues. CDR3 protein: CAWRQGSGKNIQYF. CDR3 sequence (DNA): TGTGCCTGGAGGCAGGGGTCTGGCAAAAACATTCAGTACTTC. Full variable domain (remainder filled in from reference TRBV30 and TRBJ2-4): SQTIHQWPATLVQPVGSPLSLECTVEGTSNPNLYWYRQAAGRGLQLLFYSVGIGQISSEVPQNLSASRPQDRQFILSSKKLLLSDSGFYLCAWRQGSGKNIQYFGAGTRLSVL.

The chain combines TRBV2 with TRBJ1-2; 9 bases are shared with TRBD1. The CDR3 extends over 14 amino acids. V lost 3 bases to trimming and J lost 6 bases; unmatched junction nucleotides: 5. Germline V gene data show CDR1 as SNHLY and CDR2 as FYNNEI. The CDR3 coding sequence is TGTGCCAGCAGTGAGTCCGGGACAGGGAATGGCTACACCTTC. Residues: CASSESGTGNGYTF.

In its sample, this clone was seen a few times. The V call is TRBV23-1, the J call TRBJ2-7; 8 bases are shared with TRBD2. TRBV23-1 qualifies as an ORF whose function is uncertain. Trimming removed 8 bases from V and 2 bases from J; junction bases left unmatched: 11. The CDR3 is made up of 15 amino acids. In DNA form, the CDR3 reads TGCGCCAGCCCCCCGAGGTGGCGGGAGGCCTACGAGCAGTACTTC. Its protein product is CASPPRWREAYEQYF.